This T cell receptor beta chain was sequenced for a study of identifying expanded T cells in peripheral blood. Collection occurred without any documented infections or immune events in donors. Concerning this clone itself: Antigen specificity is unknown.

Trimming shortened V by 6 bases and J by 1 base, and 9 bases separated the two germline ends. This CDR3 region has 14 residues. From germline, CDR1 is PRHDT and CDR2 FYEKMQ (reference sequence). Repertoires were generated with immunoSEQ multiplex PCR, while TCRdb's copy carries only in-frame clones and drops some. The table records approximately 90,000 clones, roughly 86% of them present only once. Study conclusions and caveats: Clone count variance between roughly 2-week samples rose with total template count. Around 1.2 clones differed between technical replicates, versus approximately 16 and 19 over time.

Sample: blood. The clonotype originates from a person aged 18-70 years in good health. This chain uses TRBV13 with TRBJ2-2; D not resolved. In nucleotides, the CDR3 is TGTGCCAGCAGACGCGACCTGAACACCGGGGAGCTGTTTTTT. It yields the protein CASRRDLNTGELFF.